Shown below are 14 T cell receptor beta chains from a single sample sequenced in a study of T cell responses to AZD1222 COVID-19 vaccine (dated by TCRdb to the early 2020s). The time point label of this sample denotes: baseline before first vaccination. The library was prepared using the immunoSEQ multiplex PCR assay. What TCRdb holds here is the immuneACCESS table cut down to in-frame rearrangements. Part of the clones is not present; checked against another copy, under half of the missing clones reflect an unresolved V gene, and the others are unexplained. For this sample the table gives 100,000 to 150,000 clones, of which 90% were detected only once. Jointly, the top ten make up about 7% of the sample. Here the sequenced sample was peripheral blood, taken on day 0 of AZD1222 vaccination. These receptors were taken from an adult in good health.

This chain connects TRBV5-3 to TRBJ1-2; no firm D call. TRBV5-3 is known as an ORF, though its function is uncertain. V was shortened by 4 bases and J by 2 bases, with 27 bases between the two germline ends. This CDR3 has 19 residues. In DNA form, the CDR3 reads TGTGCCAGAAGCCGGCCGCGAGGACGTCCCGACGCCCTGAACTATGGCTACACCTTC. Residues: CARSRPRGRPDALNYGYTF.

The chain uses TRBV11-3 and TRBJ2-3; 8 bases agree with TRBD1. The V and J ends lost 3 bases and 4 bases, in that order; junction bases with no gene match: 6. This CDR3 contains 15 residues. Per the germline V gene, CDR1 is SGHNT and CDR2 is YENEEA. The CDR3 region is CASSFKTGAADTQYF. CDR3 bases: TGTGCCAGCAGCTTTAAGACAGGGGCGGCAGATACGCAGTATTTT.

The V and J genes are TRBV12-3 or TRBV12-4 and TRBJ1-5, with a weak D call TRBD1 (6 bases). There are 13 residues in the CDR3. V lost 6 bases to trimming and J lost 9 bases, with 15 bases between them. CDR3 in DNA: TGTGCCAGCAGCCCCTCACAGGGCGGGCCCCAGCATTTT. This translates into CASSPSQGGPQHF.

V usage is TRBV14 and J usage is TRBJ1-1; D is unresolved. The CDR3 length is 14 residues. Trimming left V 0 bases short and J 1 base short, with 6 bases between. Germline V gene lookup returns CDR1 SGHDN and CDR2 FVKESK. CDR3 nucleotides: TGTGCCAGCAGCCAAGAGGTACAGAACACTGAAGCTTTCTTT. This encodes CASSQEVQNTEAFF.

The genes are TRBV7-3 and TRBJ2-5, with D hard to call. The CDR3 is 14 residues long. Trimming cost V 2 bases and J 4 bases, with 11 bases left between them. From germline, CDR1 is SGHTA and CDR2 FQGTGA. The CDR3 sequence: CASSLGSPVETQYF. The CDR3 bases are TGTGCCAGCAGCTTAGGCAGCCCGGTAGAGACCCAGTACTTC.

The CDR3 is CASSENGPSYEQYF. The CDR3 DNA reads TGTGCCAGCAGTGAAAATGGGCCATCCTACGAGCAGTACTTC. This chain connects TRBV2 to TRBJ2-7; D is unclear. CDR1 is SNHLY, CDR2 FYNNEI, per germline. The germline V and J ends were trimmed by 2 bases and 1 base, with 9 bases remaining between them. The CDR3 is made up of 14 amino acids.

The rearrangement uses TRBV9 and TRBJ2-3; D uncertain. CDR1 SGDLS and CDR2 YYNGEE come from the germline V gene. This CDR3 is 15 amino acids long. Trimming stripped 1 base from V and 2 bases from J, with 11 bases between. CDR3 nucleotides: TGTGCCAGCAGCGTAAGGCCGACTTTCACAGATACGCAGTATTTT. Its translation: CASSVRPTFTDTQYF.

This clone was counted a single time. The gene calls are TRBV10-2 and TRBJ2-3; 7 bases are shared with TRBD1. The CDR3 sequence is 13 residues long. Germline trimming cut 10 bases from V and 2 bases from J; bases unmatched to any gene: 6. Germline V lookup: CDR1 WSHSY, CDR2 SAAADI. Here the CDR3 DNA reads TGCGCCACCCGGGACAGTTTCACAGATACGCAGTATTTT. Translating gives CATRDSFTDTQYF.

The rearrangement links TRBV6-5 to TRBJ2-7; D might be TRBD2 (5 bases). The V gene lost 5 bases and the J gene lost 2 bases, with 13 bases spanning the gap. Germline values: CDR1 MNHEY, CDR2 SVGAGI. This CDR3 is 14 amino acids long. The CDR3 DNA is TGTGCCAGCAGTCGAGGCGGGTACACCTACGAGCAGTACTTC. Protein: CASSRGGYTYEQYF.

V and J are TRBV6-1 and TRBJ2-3; 7 positions agree with TRBD1. Germline V CDR1 and CDR2: MNHNS, SASEGT. This CDR3 region has 15 residues. The V and J ends lost 2 bases and 6 bases, in that order; junction bases with no gene match: 8. The CDR3 DNA reads TGTGCCAGCAGTGAAACAGGGGAAATTATGGATACGCAGTATTTT. Its protein is CASSETGEIMDTQYF.

This clone was counted only a few times. The V call is TRBV27, the J call TRBJ1-6; tentative D call: TRBD1 (5 bases). Germline loops: CDR1 MNHEY, CDR2 SMNVEV (reference sequence). The CDR3 consists of 17 residues. Between the trimmed V and J ends, which lost 3 bases and 10 bases, there was a span of 22 bases. The CDR3 DNA follows: TGTGCCAGCAGTTTCTCATCGGTAAACCGGGGGGGGTCACCCCTCCACTTT. Its translation: CASSFSSVNRGGSPLHF.

The chain carries TRBV24-1 and TRBJ1-2; weak D call: TRBD1 (5 bases). Per germline, CDR1 KGHDR and CDR2 SFDVKD. The CDR3 totals 15 residues. The ends were cut back, 3 bases at V and 3 bases at J, with 13 bases in the middle. For the CDR3, the DNA is TGTGCCACCAGTGATGGCCAGGGCGGTTACTATGGCTACACCTTC. Protein: CATSDGQGGYYGYTF.

This chain uses TRBV6-2 or TRBV6-3 with TRBJ2-3, with a tentative D call TRBD2 (6 bases). CDR1 MNHEY and CDR2 SVGEGT come from the germline V gene. Trimming removed 4 bases from V and 1 base from J, with 12 bases in between. This CDR3 spans 15 amino acids. As DNA, the CDR3 is TGTGCCAGCAGTTGGACTAACTACGGCACAGATACGCAGTATTTT. Translating it yields CASSWTNYGTDTQYF.

This clone was recorded many times. The CDR3 region is CAWPWRRTSPEKLFF. CDR3 DNA: TGTGCCTGGCCTTGGCGTAGGACCTCGCCAGAAAAACTGTTTTTT. V gene TRBV30 combines with J gene TRBJ1-4; D uncertain. From germline, CDR1 is GTSNPN and CDR2 SVGIG (reference sequence). The CDR3 is 15 amino acids. V was cut by 5 bases and J by 8 bases, with 21 bases left in between.